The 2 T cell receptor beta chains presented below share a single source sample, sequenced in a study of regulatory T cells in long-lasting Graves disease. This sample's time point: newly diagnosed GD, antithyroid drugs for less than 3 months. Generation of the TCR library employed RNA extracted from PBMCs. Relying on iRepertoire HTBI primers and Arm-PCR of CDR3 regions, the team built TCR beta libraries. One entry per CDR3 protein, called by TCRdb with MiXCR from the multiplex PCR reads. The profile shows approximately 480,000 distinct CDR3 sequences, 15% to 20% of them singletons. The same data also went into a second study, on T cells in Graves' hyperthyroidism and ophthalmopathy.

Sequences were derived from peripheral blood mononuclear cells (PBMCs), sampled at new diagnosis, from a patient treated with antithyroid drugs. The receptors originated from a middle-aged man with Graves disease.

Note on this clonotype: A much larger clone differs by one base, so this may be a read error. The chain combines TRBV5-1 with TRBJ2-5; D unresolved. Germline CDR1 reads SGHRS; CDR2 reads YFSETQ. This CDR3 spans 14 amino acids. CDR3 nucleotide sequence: TGCGCCAGCAGCTTGGATCTCAGCCAAGAGACCCATTACTTC. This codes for CASSLDLSQETHYF.

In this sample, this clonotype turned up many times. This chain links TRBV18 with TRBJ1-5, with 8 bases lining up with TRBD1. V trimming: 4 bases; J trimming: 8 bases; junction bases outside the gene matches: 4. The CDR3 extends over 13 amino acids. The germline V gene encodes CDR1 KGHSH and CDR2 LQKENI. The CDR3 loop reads CASSRTGWEPQHF. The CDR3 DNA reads TGTGCCAGCTCACGGACAGGGTGGGAGCCCCAGCATTTT. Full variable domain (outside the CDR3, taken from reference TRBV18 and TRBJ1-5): NAGVMQNPRHLVRRRGQEARLRCSPMKGHSHVYWYRQLPEEGLKFMVYLQKENIIDESGMPKERFSAEFPKEGPSILRIQQVVRGDSAAYFCASSRTGWEPQHFGDGTRLSIL.